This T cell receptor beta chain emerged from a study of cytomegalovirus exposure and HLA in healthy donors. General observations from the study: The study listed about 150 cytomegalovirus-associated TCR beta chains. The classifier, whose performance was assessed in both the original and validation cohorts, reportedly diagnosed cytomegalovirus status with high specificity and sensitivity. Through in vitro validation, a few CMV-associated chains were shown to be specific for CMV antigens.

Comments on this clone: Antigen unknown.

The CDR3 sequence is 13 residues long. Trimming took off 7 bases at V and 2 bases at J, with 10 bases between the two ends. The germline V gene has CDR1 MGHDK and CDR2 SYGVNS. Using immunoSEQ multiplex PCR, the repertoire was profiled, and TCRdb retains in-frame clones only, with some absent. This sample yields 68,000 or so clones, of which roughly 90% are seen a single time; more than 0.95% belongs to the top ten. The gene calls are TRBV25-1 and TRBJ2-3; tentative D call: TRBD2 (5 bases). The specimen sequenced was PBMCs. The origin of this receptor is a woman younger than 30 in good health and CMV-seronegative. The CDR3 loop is CASKEDLTDTQYF. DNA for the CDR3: TGTGCCAGCAAGGAGGACCTCACAGATACGCAGTATTTT.